The rows below give T cell receptor beta chains drawn from one sample of a study of CD8 T cells in Susac syndrome. TCRdb itself ran the immunoSEQ multiplex PCR reads through MiXCR, one entry per CDR3 protein. The sample has about 200,000 distinct CDR3 sequences, approximately 90% seen once. The sequencing sample was made of CD8+ T cells from PBMCs. The receptors originated from a human donor with multiple sclerosis. Both conserved end residues are part of each CDR3. D genes are given only for firm matches. The size field is filled for only some rows; it gives once, few, many or a size class.

>TRBV7-2|.|TRBJ2-1|.
CASRSGFALYNEQFF
TGTGCCAGCAGGTCCGGTTTTGCACTCTACAATGAGCAGTTCTTC
>TRBV29-1|.|TRBJ1-1|.
CSVLHRDSMFTEAFF
TGCAGCGTTTTGCACCGGGACTCTATGTTTACTGAAGCTTTCTTT
>TRBV20-1|.|TRBJ2-7|once
CSGSPRGSYEQYF
TGCAGCGGGAGCCCCAGGGGAAGTTACGAGCAGTACTTC
>TRBV2|.|TRBJ1-2|.
CASSEPLGGYGYTF
TGTGCCAGCAGTGAACCCCTGGGAGGGTATGGCTACACCTTC
>TRBV24-1|.|TRBJ2-2|.
CATSDLTENTGELFF
TGTGCCACCAGTGACCTGACGGAGAACACCGGGGAGCTGTTTTTT
>TRBV5-6|.|TRBJ2-3|.
CASSPGPRVDTQYF
TGTGCCAGCAGCCCAGGGCCCCGGGTAGATACGCAGTATTTT
>TRBV27|.|TRBJ1-3|.
CASSLSGDSGNTIYF
TGTGCCAGCAGTTTGTCGGGGGACTCTGGAAACACCATATATTTT
>TRBV29-1|.|TRBJ2-7|.
CSVVHQGRSYEQYF
TGCAGCGTTGTTCATCAGGGGCGCTCCTACGAGCAGTACTTC
>TRBV3-1|TRBD2|TRBJ2-5|.
CASSQPGLAGDLLQETQYF
TGTGCCAGCAGCCAACCCGGACTAGCGGGGGACCTCCTCCAAGAGACCCAGTACTTC
>TRBV25-1|.|TRBJ1-2|once
CASSELGGTYTF
TGTGCCAGCAGTGAATTGGGAGGGACCTACACCTTC
>TRBV4-3|.|TRBJ2-1|.
CASSQDGSSSYNEQFF
TGCGCCAGCAGCCAAGACGGGTCGAGCTCCTACAATGAGCAGTTCTTC
>TRBV19|.|TRBJ2-7|.
CASSTSFGNSYEQYF
TGTGCCAGTAGTACGTCCTTCGGGAACTCCTACGAGCAGTACTTC
>TRBV6-5|.|TRBJ1-2|once
CASSYSGDSGYTF
TGTGCCAGCAGTTACTCGGGGGACTCTGGCTACACCTTC
>TRBV7-8|TRBD2|TRBJ2-7|.
CASSPRTSVYEQYF
TGTGCCAGCAGCCCTCGGACTAGCGTCTACGAGCAGTACTTC
>TRBV5-1|.|TRBJ1-1|.
CASTPTDMNTEAFF
TGCGCCAGCACCCCGACAGATATGAACACTGAAGCTTTCTTT
>TRBV5-1|.|TRBJ1-1|.
CASSLEADNTEAFF
TGCGCCAGCAGCTTGGAGGCAGATAACACTGAAGCTTTCTTT
>TRBV30|TRBD2|TRBJ2-1|few
CAFGVGGSYNEQFF
TGTGCCTTCGGCGTGGGGGGGTCCTACAATGAGCAGTTCTTC
>TRBV9|.|TRBJ2-1|.
CASSAATAGDEQFF
TGTGCCAGCAGCGCAGCGACTGCAGGGGATGAGCAGTTCTTC
>TRBV19|.|TRBJ2-7|.
CASTQGPEQYF
TGTGCCAGTACCCAGGGTCCCGAGCAGTACTTC